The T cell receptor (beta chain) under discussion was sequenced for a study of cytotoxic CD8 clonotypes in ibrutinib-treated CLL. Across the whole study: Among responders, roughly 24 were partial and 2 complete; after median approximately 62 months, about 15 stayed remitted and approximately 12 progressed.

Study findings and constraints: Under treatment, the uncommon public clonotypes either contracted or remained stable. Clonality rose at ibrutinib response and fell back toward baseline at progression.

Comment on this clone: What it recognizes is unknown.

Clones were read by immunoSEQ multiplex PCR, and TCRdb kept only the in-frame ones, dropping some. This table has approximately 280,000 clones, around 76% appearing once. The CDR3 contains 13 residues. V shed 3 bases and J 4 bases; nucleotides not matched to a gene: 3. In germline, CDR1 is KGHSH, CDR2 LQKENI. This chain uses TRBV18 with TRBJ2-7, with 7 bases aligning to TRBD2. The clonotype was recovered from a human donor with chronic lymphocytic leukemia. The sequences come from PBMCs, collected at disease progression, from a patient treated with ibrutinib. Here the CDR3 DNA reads TGTGCCAGCTCACCCCGAGCGGGGTACGAGCAGTACTTC. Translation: CASSPRAGYEQYF.